These T cell receptor beta chains were read from a single sample in a study of OX40 agonist ivuxolimab in advanced cancers. The protocol was immunoSEQ multiplex PCR, while the TCRdb copy is restricted to in-frame clones and leaves out a portion. The table records about 64,000 clones, about 85% of them present only once. This material consisted of CD4+ or CD8+ T cells sorted from blood, taken in a trial of the OX40 agonist ivuxolimab. These receptors all stem from an adult with an advanced solid tumor such as melanoma, head and neck, liver or kidney cancer. CDR3s include the opening cysteine and the closing phenylalanine or tryptophan. The D gene is left open where the match is weak. A clone size is listed for some rows: how often the clone was seen (once, few, many), or a class if it is expanded.

>NA|NA|TRBJ2-3|TRBV28
TGTGCCAGCAGTCCCGCCGGGATCGGAGCCCCAGATACGCAGTATTTT
CASSPAGIGAPDTQYF
>NA|NA|TRBJ2-5|TRBV19
TGTGCCAGTACCACCGGAGAGGACCAAGAGACCCAGTACTTC
CASTTGEDQETQYF
>NA|NA|TRBJ2-1|TRBV25-1
TGTGCCAGCAGTGAACACACTTCACGGGGAAATGAGCAGTTCTTC
CASSEHTSRGNEQFF
>TRBD2|NA|TRBJ2-4|TRBV28
TGTGCCAGCAGCCATTTAGCGGGAGGGAACATTCAGTACTTC
CASSHLAGGNIQYF
>TRBD1|NA|TRBJ2-2|TRBV5-1
TGCGCCAGCAGCTCGAATCAGGGGGCCGGGGAGCTGTTTTTT
CASSSNQGAGELFF
>TRBD1|once|TRBJ2-1|TRBV5-1
TGCGCCAGCAGCAAGGGACAGGACAATGAGCAGTTCTTC
CASSKGQDNEQFF
>NA|NA|TRBJ1-4|TRBV2
TGTGCCAGCAGCGATTTTAGGGATGAAAAACTGTTTTTT
CASSDFRDEKLFF
>NA|NA|TRBJ2-1|TRBV15
TGTGCCACCAGCAGCAGCCGTCTAAGCTCCTACAATGAGCAGTTCTTC
CATSSSRLSSYNEQFF
>NA|NA|TRBJ1-1|TRBV5-1
TGCGCCAGCAGCTTGGGGGTCTTTGGGGGTACTGAAGCTTTCTTT
CASSLGVFGGTEAFF
>NA|NA|TRBJ2-7|TRBV15
TGTGCCACCAGCAGAGATGATCGGGGAACCTACGAGCAGTACTTC
CATSRDDRGTYEQYF
>NA|NA|TRBJ2-1|TRBV7-9
TGTGCCAGCAGCTTAGTCCGGGGCCACAATGAGCAGTTCTTC
CASSLVRGHNEQFF
>NA|NA|TRBJ1-5|TRBV30
TGTGCCTGGAGTGAAGGGGGCAATCAGCCCCAGCATTTT
CAWSEGGNQPQHF
>TRBD2|once|TRBJ2-7|TRBV19
TGTGCCACCAGGACTAGCGGGAGTGGAGAGCAGTACTTC
CATRTSGSGEQYF
>NA|few|TRBJ2-1|TRBV18
TGTGCCAGCTCACTTGGGACTGGAAATAATGAGCAGTTCTTC
CASSLGTGNNEQFF
>TRBD2|NA|TRBJ2-3|TRBV18
TGTGCCAGCTCCCAGACTAGCGGGAGAACAGATACGCAGTATTTT
CASSQTSGRTDTQYF
>NA|NA|TRBJ1-1|TRBV11-2
TGTGCCAGCAGCTTACAGGGAAGGACTGAAGCTTTCTTT
CASSLQGRTEAFF
>NA|NA|TRBJ1-4|TRBV27
TGTGCCAGCAGTGGGAGAGGGGGTATCGATGAAAAACTGTTTTTT
CASSGRGGIDEKLFF
>NA|few|TRBJ2-3|TRBV7-6
TGTGCCAGCAGCTTAAGGGAAGATACGCAGTATTTT
CASSLREDTQYF
>NA|NA|TRBJ2-1|TRBV5-1
TGCGCCAGCAGCCCACGGACTGTAGATGAGCAGTTCTTC
CASSPRTVDEQFF
>TRBD2|NA|TRBJ2-3|TRBV19
TGTGCCAGTAGTATACCGGGACTAGCGGGGATGGGAACAGATACGCAGTATTTT
CASSIPGLAGMGTDTQYF
>NA|NA|TRBJ2-1|TRBV28
TGTGCCAGCTACACCCCGAGGGGATCCTACAATGAGCAGTTCTTC
CASYTPRGSYNEQFF
>TRBD2|NA|TRBJ2-3|TRBV7-9
TGTGCCAGCAGCTCCGGGACTAGCGGGAGGGCTACGCAGTATTTT
CASSSGTSGRATQYF
>NA|NA|TRBJ1-3|TRBV9
TGTGCCAGCAGCGTAGGCCCATGGTCCTCTGGAAACACCATATATTTT
CASSVGPWSSGNTIYF
>TRBD2|NA|TRBJ2-2|TRBV9
TGTGCCAGCAGCGTAGTAGCGGGAGGCTCTACCGGGGAGCTGTTTTTT
CASSVVAGGSTGELFF
>TRBD1|NA|TRBJ1-1|TRBV30
TGTGCCTGGAGTGCAGACAGGGTGAGGACTGAAGCTTTCTTT
CAWSADRVRTEAFF